The 32 T cell receptor beta chains listed next were all sequenced from one sample in a study of shared clonotypes between healthy human individuals. Produced via immunoSEQ multiplex PCR; TCRdb's table is partial and in-frame only. The sample lists millions of clones; over 85% were seen once. Sequenced sample: naive CD4+ T cells from PBMCs. This sample's subset: CD45RA+ positively selected. Receptors originate from a man aged 18 to 29 in good health. Some clones in this sample may be carry-over from other donors' samples.

The chain carries TRBV2 and TRBJ2-7; D remains unclear. The CDR3 runs to 15 residues. Trimming removed 2 bases from V and 0 bases from J, with 11 bases in between. Germline V gene sequence: CDR1 SNHLY, CDR2 FYNNEI. This chain's CDR3 is CASSESGRSSYEQYF. The CDR3 region has the DNA TGTGCCAGCAGTGAATCTGGGCGGAGCTCCTACGAGCAGTACTTC.

Only one count was recorded for this clone. The V and J genes are TRBV28 and TRBJ2-5; TRBD1 or TRBD2 may be the D gene (8 bases each). Germline CDR1 and CDR2: MDHEN and SYDVKM. The CDR3 loop spans 19 amino acids. Trimming left V 6 bases short and J 4 bases short, with 30 bases between. In DNA, the CDR3 is TGTGCCAGCAGCACCCGGACAGGGTACAGCGGGAGTGAGGGAGAGACCCAGTACTTC. The encoded protein is CASSTRTGYSGSEGETQYF.

The gene calls are TRBV9 and TRBJ2-1, with 9 bases matching TRBD2. The CDR3 consists of 15 residues. V shed 0 bases and J 9 bases; nucleotides not matched to a gene: 7. The germline gives CDR1 SGDLS, CDR2 YYNGEE. The chain's CDR3 is CASSVGRGRVGEQFF. Here the CDR3 DNA reads TGTGCCAGCAGCGTAGGGCGCGGGAGGGTTGGTGAGCAGTTCTTC.

The chain employs TRBV9 and TRBJ1-4; D unresolved. The CDR3 has 15 amino acids. CDR1 is SGDLS, CDR2 YYNGEE, per germline. V dropped 0 bases and J dropped 8 bases, with 14 bases sitting between them. The CDR3 region is CASSVGVGSPEKLFF. The CDR3 region has the DNA TGTGCCAGCAGCGTAGGGGTAGGAAGTCCGGAAAAACTGTTTTTT.

The chain uses TRBV7-8 and TRBJ2-1; 8 bases are a match to TRBD1. V shed 4 bases and J 7 bases; nucleotides not matched to a gene: 6. The CDR3 is 14 amino acids. Germline CDR1 is SGHVS and CDR2 is FQNEAQ. The CDR3 nucleotides read TGTGCCAGCAGCTCCAGGGGGCTGTGGAATGAGCAGTTCTTC. This translates into CASSSRGLWNEQFF.

The chain joins TRBV10-1 to TRBJ2-5; 10 nucleotides align to TRBD1. V was clipped by 6 bases and J by 5 bases; unmatched bases: 3. CDR3 size: 13 residues. Germline CDR1 reads WNHNN; CDR2 reads SYGVQD (reference sequence). CDR3 region: CASSGQGVETQYF. CDR3 DNA: TGCGCCAGCAGCGGACAGGGGGTCGAGACCCAGTACTTC.

This chain links TRBV28 with TRBJ1-5; perhaps TRBD1 as D (5 bases). The CDR3 covers 13 residues. Trimming took off 8 bases at V and 3 bases at J, with 11 bases between the two ends. The germline V gene has CDR1 MDHEN and CDR2 SYDVKM. DNA of the CDR3: TGTGCCAGCGTCCGGGACCTCAATCAGCCCCAGCATTTT. Its protein product is CASVRDLNQPQHF.

As for this clone: The same CDR3 arises from other DNA sequences in this sample as well. This chain links TRBV27 with TRBJ2-6; no firm D call. The germline V and J ends were trimmed by 7 bases and 0 bases, with 4 bases remaining between them. Germline CDR1 reads MNHEY; CDR2 reads SMNVEV (reference sequence). The CDR3 sequence is 13 residues long. The CDR3: CASTTSGANVLTF. As DNA, the CDR3 is TGTGCCAGCACCACCTCTGGGGCCAACGTCCTGACTTTC. The full variable domain, rest sourced from reference TRBV27 and TRBJ2-6, is EAQVTQNPRYLITVTGKKLTVTCSQNMNHEYMSWYRQDPGLGLRQIYYSMNVEVTDKGDVPEGYKVSRKEKRNFPLILESPSPNQTSLYFCASTTSGANVLTFGAGSRLTVL.

The chain links TRBV9 to TRBJ2-7; TRBD1 might be the D (6 bases). The CDR3 sequence is 14 residues long. Germline-derived CDR1 and CDR2 are SGDLS and YYNGEE. With 0 bases removed from V and 5 bases from J, the gap between germline ends came to 12 bases. In DNA, the CDR3 is TGTGCCAGCAGCGTAGATCACAGGGCGGACGAGCAGTACTTC. This gives the protein CASSVDHRADEQYF. The full variable domain, rest sourced from reference TRBV9 and TRBJ2-7, is DSGVTQTPKHLITATGQRVTLRCSPRSGDLSVYWYQQSLDQGLQFLIQYYNGEERAKGNILERFSAQQFPDLHSELNLSSLELGDSALYFCASSVDHRADEQYFGPGTRLTVT.

Points on this clone: Distinct nucleotide sequences in the sample also encode this CDR3. The chain is built from TRBV18 and TRBJ1-4; D may be TRBD1 (6 bases). Looked up from germline, CDR1 is KGHSH and CDR2 is LQKENI. Between the trimmed V and J ends, which lost 1 base and 8 bases, there was a span of 8 bases. This CDR3 comprises 13 residues. The CDR3 DNA reads TGTGCCAGCTCACCACGGACAGCAGAAAAACTGTTTTTT. Protein sequence: CASSPRTAEKLFF.

This clone appeared once. The chain carries TRBV7-9 and TRBJ2-7, with D tentatively TRBD2 (6 bases). Germline assignment: CDR1 SEHNR and CDR2 FQNEAQ (reference sequence). The CDR3 is 14 amino acids. V lost 5 bases and J 2 bases, leaving 13 bases between the germline ends. CDR3 residues: CASSHLGGTYEQYF. The DNA of the CDR3 is TGTGCCAGCAGCCACCTGGGGGGAACCTACGAGCAGTACTTC.

The chain is built from TRBV6-1 and TRBJ2-6; perhaps TRBD1 as D (5 bases). Germline assignment: CDR1 MNHNS and CDR2 SASEGT. The CDR3 runs to 14 residues. V lost 6 bases and J lost 4, with 10 bases in between. Here the CDR3 DNA reads TGTGCCAGCAGCAGGGTCCCCGGGGCCAACGTCCTGACTTTC. Amino acids: CASSRVPGANVLTF.

The chain employs TRBV5-1 and TRBJ1-1; 7 positions match TRBD1. The V gene's germline CDR1 is SGHRS and CDR2 YFSETQ. The CDR3 runs to 16 residues. With 0 bases clipped from V and 1 base from J, the junction kept 6 bases outside the gene matches. The chain's CDR3 is CASSLDRGAGNTEAFF. In nucleotides, the CDR3 is TGCGCCAGCAGCTTGGACAGGGGAGCGGGGAACACTGAAGCTTTCTTT. Using reference TRBV5-1 and TRBJ1-1 for the parts outside the CDR3, the full variable domain is KAGVTQTPRYLIKTRGQQVTLSCSPISGHRSVSWYQQTPGQGLQFLFEYFSETQRNKGNFPGRFSGRQFSNSRSEMNVSTLELGDSALYLCASSLDRGAGNTEAFFGQGTRLTVV.

Remarks on this clone: Other DNA variants within this sample encode the same CDR3. The chain couples TRBV10-3 to TRBJ2-7, with 9 bases matching TRBD1. CDR1 is ENHRY and CDR2 is SYGVKD in the germline V gene. The CDR3 loop spans 14 amino acids. The V gene end was trimmed by 4 bases and the J gene end by 2 bases; junction bases not matched to a gene: 3. CDR3 protein: CAISAGQGPYEQYF. The CDR3 DNA reads TGTGCCATCAGTGCCGGACAGGGGCCCTACGAGCAGTACTTC.

This clone was observed a single time. The V call is TRBV28, the J call TRBJ2-7, with TRBD1 identical over 10 bases. V dropped 1 base and J dropped 5; count of bases not matched to a gene: 5. Germline V lookup: CDR1 MDHEN, CDR2 SYDVKM. The CDR3 runs to 15 residues. CDR3 loop: CASSLSGQGRNEQYF. In DNA, the CDR3 is TGTGCCAGCAGTTTATCGGGACAGGGGAGGAACGAGCAGTACTTC.

The gene calls are TRBV7-8 and TRBJ1-4; 7 nucleotides agree with TRBD1. V lost 4 bases and J lost 0; bases outside the gene matches: 5. The CDR3 length is 16 residues. The germline gives CDR1 SGHVS, CDR2 FQNEAQ. The CDR3 loop reads CASSSRQGTTNEKLFF. CDR3 nucleotides: TGTGCCAGCAGCTCGAGACAGGGCACAACTAATGAAAAACTGTTTTTT. Full variable domain (rest looked up from reference TRBV7-8 and TRBJ1-4): GAGVSQSPRYKVAKRGQDVALRCDPISGHVSLFWYQQALGQGPEFLTYFQNEAQLDKSGLPSDRFFAERPEGSVSTLKIQRTQQEDSAVYLCASSSRQGTTNEKLFFGSGTQLSVL.

The chain carries TRBV29-1 and TRBJ1-1, with 8 nucleotides matching TRBD1. After removal of 6 bases from V and 7 bases from J, the junction contained 4 bases not matched to a gene. This CDR3 has 11 amino acids. Germline CDR1 reads SQVTM; CDR2 reads ANQGSEA. Here the CDR3 reads CSVWTGIEAFF. Written as DNA, the CDR3 is TGCAGCGTCTGGACAGGGATTGAAGCTTTCTTT.

This CDR3 is CASSRKESAGGEPYEQYF. Written as DNA, the CDR3 is TGTGCCAGCAGCCGAAAAGAGTCCGCGGGTGGGGAACCCTACGAGCAGTACTTC. The chain carries TRBV4-2 and TRBJ2-7; D is possibly TRBD2 (5 bases). Per the germline V gene, CDR1 is LGHNA and CDR2 is YNFKEQ. This CDR3 has 18 residues. V was cut by 4 bases and J by 2 bases, with 24 bases left in between.

This clone appeared once. The chain employs TRBV28 and TRBJ1-6, with D possibly matching TRBD1 (5 bases). This CDR3 is 16 amino acids long. Germline V gives CDR1 MDHEN, CDR2 SYDVKM. Trimming left V 7 bases short and J 7 bases short, with 20 bases between. The CDR3: CASTGIRGIINSPLHF. The CDR3 DNA reads TGTGCCAGCACAGGGATTCGTGGGATAATAAATTCACCCCTCCACTTT.

This clone appeared a single time. The chain combines TRBV6-5 with TRBJ2-2; 7 bases match TRBD1. The ends lost 6 bases at V and 4 bases at J; junction bases unmatched: 5. Per germline, CDR1 MNHEY and CDR2 SVGAGI. This CDR3 spans 14 amino acids. The CDR3, as DNA: TGTGCCAGCAGCCGACAGGGACCCACCGGGGAGCTGTTTTTT. Translating it yields CASSRQGPTGELFF.

V and J are TRBV15 and TRBJ2-5; 13 bases agree with TRBD2. The CDR3 is 17 residues long. With V trimmed by 3 bases and J by 2 bases, 6 bases remained unmatched. Germline assignment: CDR1 LNHNV and CDR2 YYDKDF (reference sequence). CDR3 DNA: TGTGCCACCAGCAGGACACCGGGACTAGCGGGACAAGAGACCCAGTACTTC. It is translated as CATSRTPGLAGQETQYF.

V and J are TRBV2 and TRBJ1-1; 8 bases align to TRBD1. The CDR3 extends over 15 amino acids. The junction had 6 bases not matched to a gene; V was cut back by 4 bases and J by 2 bases. Germline values: CDR1 SNHLY, CDR2 FYNNEI. DNA for the CDR3: TGTGCCAGCAGTGCCAGGACAGGGTATAACACTGAAGCTTTCTTT. It yields the protein CASSARTGYNTEAFF.

About this clone itself: This sample includes further DNA sequences coding for the same CDR3. This chain connects TRBV29-1 to TRBJ2-5; D gene unclear. The germline V gene encodes CDR1 SQVTM and CDR2 ANQGSEA. This CDR3 has 12 residues. V lost 5 bases and J 0 bases, leaving 7 bases between the germline ends. This chain's CDR3 is CSVTGYQETQYF. CDR3 nucleotide sequence: TGCAGCGTTACGGGTTACCAAGAGACCCAGTACTTC.

This clone appeared a single time. Other DNA sequences in this sample translate to the same CDR3. V gene TRBV5-6 combines with J gene TRBJ2-7, with 7 bases lining up with TRBD1. In germline, CDR1 is SGHDT, CDR2 YYEEEE. The length of the CDR3 is 16 residues. The V gene end was trimmed by 3 bases and the J gene end by 3 bases; junction bases not matched to a gene: 12. The CDR3 bases are TGTGCCAGCAGCTCCTACTCCGGGACAGAGCACTACGAGCAGTACTTC. Translated: CASSSYSGTEHYEQYF.

The rearrangement links TRBV14 to TRBJ2-2; 9 positions match TRBD1. This CDR3 is 18 amino acids long. Germline CDR1 and CDR2: SGHDN and FVKESK. V lost 4 bases to trimming and J lost 3 bases; unmatched junction nucleotides: 12. CDR3 in DNA: TGTGCCAGCAGCCGATTCGTTGTTGGACAGGGGTACACCGGGGAGCTGTTTTTT. It is translated as CASSRFVVGQGYTGELFF.

The J gene is TRBJ1-3, the V gene TRBV10-3; 9 bases agree with TRBD1. With V trimmed by 10 bases and J by 0 bases, 10 bases remained unmatched. CDR3 size: 16 residues. CDR1 is ENHRY, CDR2 SYGVKD, per germline. The CDR3 loop reads CATLDGTGYSGNTIYF. CDR3 nucleotides: TGTGCCACTCTCGACGGGACAGGGTACTCTGGAAACACCATATATTTT.

CDR3 sequence (DNA): TGTGCCAGTAGATCCACAAGACAGGTCCAAGAGACCCAGTACTTC. This sequence encodes CASRSTRQVQETQYF. The chain uses TRBV19 and TRBJ2-5; D perhaps matches TRBD1 (6 bases). Trimming stripped 6 bases from V and 1 base from J, with 15 bases between. CDR3 length: 15 residues. Germline CDR1 and CDR2: LNHDA and SQIVND (reference sequence).

Details on this clone: Different DNA sequences within this sample yield the same CDR3. The gene calls are TRBV6-6 and TRBJ1-5; D is ambiguous. The CDR3 runs to 14 residues. Trimming took off 2 bases at V and 1 base at J, with 6 bases between the two ends. CDR1 MNHNY and CDR2 SVGAGI come from the germline V gene (reference sequence). CDR3 sequence (DNA): TGTGCCAGCAGTTACGTTCAAAGCAATCAGCCCCAGCATTTT. Its translation: CASSYVQSNQPQHF.

V usage is TRBV5-1 and J usage is TRBJ1-3; D ambiguous. V dropped 5 bases and J dropped 1 base, with 10 bases sitting between them. This CDR3 spans 14 amino acids. From germline, CDR1 is SGHRS and CDR2 YFSETQ. CDR3 residues: CASSRENSGNTIYF. CDR3 nucleotide sequence: TGCGCCAGCAGTCGGGAGAATTCTGGAAACACCATATATTTT.

The chain couples TRBV19 to TRBJ1-4; no reliable D call. The CDR3 has 15 amino acids. In germline, CDR1 is LNHDA, CDR2 SQIVND (reference sequence). Trimming shortened V by 1 base and J by 0 bases, and 6 bases separated the two germline ends. CDR3: CASSIVSPTNEKLFF. For the CDR3, the DNA is TGTGCCAGTAGTATAGTCAGCCCAACTAATGAAAAACTGTTTTTT.

CDR3 nucleotides: TGCAGCGTTGTAGGGGCGGTGGGGGGGCCGGTTGAAAAACTGTTTTTT. This sequence encodes CSVVGAVGGPVEKLFF. The rearrangement links TRBV29-1 to TRBJ1-4, with D maybe TRBD1 (6 bases). Trimming removed 4 bases at V and 7 bases at J, with 22 bases between. Germline CDR1 is SQVTM and CDR2 is ANQGSEA. The CDR3 length is 16 residues.

The chain couples TRBV29-1 to TRBJ1-4; 11 nucleotides align to TRBD1. Germline CDR1 and CDR2: SQVTM and ANQGSEA. This CDR3 has 15 amino acids. J lost 10 bases, V lost 4 bases, and 11 bases had no gene match. The CDR3 nucleotides read TGCAGCGTTGCCCAGACCGGGACAGGGGGGGGAAAACTGTTTTTT. Protein sequence: CSVAQTGTGGGKLFF. Supplemented by reference TRBV29-1 and TRBJ1-4, the full variable domain reads SAVISQKPSRDICQRGTSLTIQCQVDSQVTMMFWYRQQPGQSLTLIATANQGSEATYESGFVIDKFPISRPNLTFSTLTVSNMSPEDSSIYLCSVAQTGTGGGKLFFGSGTQLSVL.